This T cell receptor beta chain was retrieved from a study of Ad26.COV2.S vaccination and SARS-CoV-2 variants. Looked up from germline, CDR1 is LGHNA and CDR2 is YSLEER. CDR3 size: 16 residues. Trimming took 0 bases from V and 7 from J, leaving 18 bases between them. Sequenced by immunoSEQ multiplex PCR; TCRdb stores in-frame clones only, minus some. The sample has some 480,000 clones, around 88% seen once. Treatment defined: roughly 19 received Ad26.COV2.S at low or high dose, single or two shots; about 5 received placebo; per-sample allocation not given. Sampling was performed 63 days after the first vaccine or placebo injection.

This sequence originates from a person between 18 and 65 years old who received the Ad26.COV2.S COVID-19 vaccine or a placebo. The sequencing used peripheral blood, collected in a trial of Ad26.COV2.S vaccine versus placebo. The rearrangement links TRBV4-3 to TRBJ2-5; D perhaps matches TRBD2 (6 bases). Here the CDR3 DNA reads TGCGCCAGCAGCCAAGATTATGGGGACTCCTTTGGGACCCAGTACTTC. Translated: CASSQDYGDSFGTQYF.